One sample yielded the 10 T cell receptor beta chains listed below, sequenced in a study of blood T cell repertoires in COVID-19. Data came from immunoSEQ multiplex PCR; TCRdb stores just in-frame clones and leaves some out. The sample contains about 240,000 clones, 80% to 90% of which appear only once. The sequencing sample was made of PBMCs or T cells enriched from blood (not recorded which). The receptors stem from a woman in her thirties or forties who had been exposed to COVID-19.

The J gene is TRBJ1-4, the V gene TRBV19; 7 bases agree with TRBD1. Germline CDR1 LNHDA, CDR2 SQIVND (reference sequence). After removal of 3 bases from V and 0 bases from J, the junction contained 10 bases not matched to a gene. The CDR3 is made up of 18 amino acids. The DNA of the CDR3 is TGTGCCAGTAGTATGCTAGATGGCGGGACAGCAACTAATGAAAAACTGTTTTTT. Translation: CASSMLDGGTATNEKLFF. The full variable domain, with the rest looked up from reference TRBV19 and TRBJ1-4, is DGGITQSPKYLFRKEGQNVTLSCEQNLNHDAMYWYRQDPGQGLRLIYYSQIVNDFQKGDIAEGYSVSREKKESFPLTVTSAQKNPTAFYLCASSMLDGGTATNEKLFFGSGTQLSVL.

The chain joins TRBV6-5 to TRBJ1-2, with TRBD1 identical over 8 bases. Germline V CDR1 and CDR2: MNHEY, SVGAGI. Losses at the gene ends were 2 bases for V and 7 bases for J; bases not matched to a gene: 6. CDR3 length: 14 residues. The CDR3 DNA sequence: TGTGCCAGCAGTTACGGCAGGGGGCCGGGTGGCTACACCTTC. It encodes CASSYGRGPGGYTF.

The rearrangement uses TRBV4-3 and TRBJ2-7, with TRBD1 identical over 7 bases. Trimming at V came to 1 base and at J to 3 bases, leaving 9 bases not matched to a gene. This CDR3 comprises 16 residues. Germline V gives CDR1 LGHNA, CDR2 YSLEER. The CDR3 loop is CASSQAATGTRYEQYF. The CDR3 bases are TGCGCCAGCAGCCAAGCGGCGACAGGGACCCGCTACGAGCAGTACTTC.

The J gene is TRBJ1-5, the V gene TRBV29-1; perhaps TRBD1 as D (5 bases). Trimming removed 7 bases from V and 11 bases from J, with 15 bases in between. The CDR3 contains 11 residues. In germline, CDR1 is SQVTM, CDR2 ANQGSEA. CDR3 amino acids: CSAVWGGTQHF. CDR3 bases: TGCAGCGCCGTATGGGGGGGGACCCAGCATTTT.

The CDR3 DNA reads TGTGCCAGTAGTATAGGGAGGACGGGGAACACTGAAGCTTTCTTT. Translation: CASSIGRTGNTEAFF. This chain uses TRBV19 with TRBJ1-1; D ambiguous. V lost 1 base and J 1 base, leaving 10 bases between the germline ends. The germline gives CDR1 LNHDA, CDR2 SQIVND (reference sequence). The CDR3 runs to 15 residues.

The chain links TRBV7-2 to TRBJ1-6, with TRBD1 identical over 9 bases. Unmatched junction bases numbered 14, after V lost 2 bases and J lost 9 bases. The CDR3 spans 18 residues. CDR1 and CDR2 (germline): SGHTA, FQGNSA. This CDR3 is CASSLSWVGQGRSSPLHF. The CDR3 nucleotides read TGTGCCAGCAGCTTAAGTTGGGTGGGACAGGGAAGGAGTTCACCCCTCCACTTT.

This chain joins TRBV18 and TRBJ1-5; D is unclear. CDR1 is KGHSH and CDR2 is LQKENI in the germline V gene. The CDR3 sequence is 13 residues long. The germline V and J ends were trimmed by 3 bases and 9 bases, with 12 bases remaining between them. CDR3 in amino acids: CASSPEEGRPQHF. The CDR3 region has the DNA TGTGCCAGCTCACCCGAAGAAGGGAGGCCCCAGCATTTT. Full variable domain (remainder filled in from reference TRBV18 and TRBJ1-5): NAGVMQNPRHLVRRRGQEARLRCSPMKGHSHVYWYRQLPEEGLKFMVYLQKENIIDESGMPKERFSAEFPKEGPSILRIQQVVRGDSAAYFCASSPEEGRPQHFGDGTRLSIL.

The chain employs TRBV27 and TRBJ2-3; 9 nucleotides align to TRBD2. The CDR3 contains 17 residues. Germline V gene sequence: CDR1 MNHEY, CDR2 SMNVEV (reference sequence). V was pared by 4 bases and J by 0 bases, with 8 bases of the junction left unmatched. CDR3 nucleotide sequence: TGTGCCAGCAGTTCCAACAGACTAGCGGCCAGCACAGATACGCAGTATTTT. Translated: CASSSNRLAASTDTQYF.

The chain links TRBV5-1 to TRBJ1-2, with TRBD1 matching over 9 bases. The CDR3 is made up of 15 amino acids. Germline V gene lookup returns CDR1 SGHRS and CDR2 YFSETQ. Trimming took 3 bases from V and 3 from J; bases not matched to a gene: 6. Here the CDR3 DNA reads TGCGCCAGCAGCTGGGGGACAGGGTGGGACTATGGCTACACCTTC. As protein: CASSWGTGWDYGYTF.

The genes are TRBV3-1 (or the pseudogene TRBV3-2) and TRBJ2-7; D is perhaps TRBD2 (6 bases). V was clipped by 4 bases and J by 3 bases, with 13 bases between them. The germline V gene has CDR1 LGHDT and CDR2 YNNKEL (reference sequence). The CDR3 is 14 residues long. The chain's CDR3 is CASSPQTSFYEQYF. The CDR3 coding sequence is TGTGCCAGCAGCCCCCAGACTAGTTTCTACGAGCAGTACTTC.